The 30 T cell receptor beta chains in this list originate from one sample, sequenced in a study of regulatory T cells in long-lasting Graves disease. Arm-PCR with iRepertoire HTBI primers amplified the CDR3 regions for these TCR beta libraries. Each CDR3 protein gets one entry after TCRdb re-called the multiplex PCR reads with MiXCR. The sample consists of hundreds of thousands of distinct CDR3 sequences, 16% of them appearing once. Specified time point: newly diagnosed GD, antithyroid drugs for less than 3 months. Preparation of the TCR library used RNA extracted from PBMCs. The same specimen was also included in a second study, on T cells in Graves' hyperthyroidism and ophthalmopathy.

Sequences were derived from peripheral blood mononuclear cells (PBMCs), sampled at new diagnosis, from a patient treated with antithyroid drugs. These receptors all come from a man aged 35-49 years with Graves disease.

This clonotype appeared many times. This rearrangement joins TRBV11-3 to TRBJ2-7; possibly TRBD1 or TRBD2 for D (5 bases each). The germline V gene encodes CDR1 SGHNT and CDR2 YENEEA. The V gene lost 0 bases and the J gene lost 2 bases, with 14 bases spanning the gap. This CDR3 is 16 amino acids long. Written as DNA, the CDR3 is TGTGCCAGCAGCTTAGATGGAGGAGCCAGGGCCTACGAGCAGTACTTC. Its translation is CASSLDGGARAYEQYF.

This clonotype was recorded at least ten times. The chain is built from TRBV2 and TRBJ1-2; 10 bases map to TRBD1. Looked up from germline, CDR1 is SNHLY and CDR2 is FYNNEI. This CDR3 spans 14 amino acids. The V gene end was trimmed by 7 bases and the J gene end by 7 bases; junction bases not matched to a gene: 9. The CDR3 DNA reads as TGTGCCAGCAACAGAGGGGACAGGGGATCTGGCTACACCTTC. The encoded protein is CASNRGDRGSGYTF.

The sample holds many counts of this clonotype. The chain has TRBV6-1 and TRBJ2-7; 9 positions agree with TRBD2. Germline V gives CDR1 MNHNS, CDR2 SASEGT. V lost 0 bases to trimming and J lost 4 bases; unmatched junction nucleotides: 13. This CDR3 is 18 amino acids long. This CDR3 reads CASSEALRGGAGSYEQYF. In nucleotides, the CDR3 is TGTGCCAGCAGTGAAGCGCTTCGCGGGGGGGCCGGTTCGTACGAGCAGTACTTC.

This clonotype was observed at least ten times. In DNA form, the CDR3 reads TGCGCCAGCAGCCCAGTCGGGACAGGTTCCTACAATGAGCAGTTCTTC. It codes for CASSPVGTGSYNEQFF. The chain links TRBV5-1 to TRBJ2-1, with 8 bases fitting TRBD1. Germline V gene lookup returns CDR1 SGHRS and CDR2 YFSETQ. With V trimmed by 4 bases and J by 1 base, 7 bases remained unmatched. This CDR3 is built from 16 residues. Using reference TRBV5-1 and TRBJ2-1 for the parts outside the CDR3, the full variable domain is KAGVTQTPRYLIKTRGQQVTLSCSPISGHRSVSWYQQTPGQGLQFLFEYFSETQRNKGNFPGRFSGRQFSNSRSEMNVSTLELGDSALYLCASSPVGTGSYNEQFFGPGTRLTVL.

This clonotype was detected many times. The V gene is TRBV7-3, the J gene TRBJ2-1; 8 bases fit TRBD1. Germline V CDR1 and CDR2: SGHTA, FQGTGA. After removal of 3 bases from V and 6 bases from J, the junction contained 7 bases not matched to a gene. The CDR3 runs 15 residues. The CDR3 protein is CASSFGGQAVNEQFF. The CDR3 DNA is TGTGCCAGCAGCTTTGGGGGACAGGCAGTCAATGAGCAGTTCTTC.

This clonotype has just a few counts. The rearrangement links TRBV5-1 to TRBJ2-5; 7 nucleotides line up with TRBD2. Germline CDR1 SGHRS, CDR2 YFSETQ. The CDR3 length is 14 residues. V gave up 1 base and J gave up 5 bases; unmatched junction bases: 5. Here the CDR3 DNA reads TGCGCCAGCAGCTTGACTAGCGCGGGCGAGACCCAGTACTTC. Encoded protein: CASSLTSAGETQYF. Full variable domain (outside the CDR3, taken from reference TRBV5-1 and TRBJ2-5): KAGVTQTPRYLIKTRGQQVTLSCSPISGHRSVSWYQQTPGQGLQFLFEYFSETQRNKGNFPGRFSGRQFSNSRSEMNVSTLELGDSALYLCASSLTSAGETQYFGPGTRLLVL.

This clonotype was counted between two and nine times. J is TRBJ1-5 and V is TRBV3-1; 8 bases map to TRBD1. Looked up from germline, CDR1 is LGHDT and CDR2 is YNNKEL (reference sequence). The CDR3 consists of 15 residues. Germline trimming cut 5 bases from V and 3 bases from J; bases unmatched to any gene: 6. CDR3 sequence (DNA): TGTGCCAGCAGCTCGACAGGGGCCAACAATCAGCCCCAGCATTTT. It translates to CASSSTGANNQPQHF.

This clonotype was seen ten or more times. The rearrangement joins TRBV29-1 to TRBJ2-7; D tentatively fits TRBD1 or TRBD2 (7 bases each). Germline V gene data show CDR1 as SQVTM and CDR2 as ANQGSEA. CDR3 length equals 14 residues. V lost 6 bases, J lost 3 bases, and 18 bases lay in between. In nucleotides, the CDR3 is TGCAGCGTGGGGGGGGGGACAGAAAACTACGAGCAGTACTTC. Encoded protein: CSVGGGTENYEQYF.

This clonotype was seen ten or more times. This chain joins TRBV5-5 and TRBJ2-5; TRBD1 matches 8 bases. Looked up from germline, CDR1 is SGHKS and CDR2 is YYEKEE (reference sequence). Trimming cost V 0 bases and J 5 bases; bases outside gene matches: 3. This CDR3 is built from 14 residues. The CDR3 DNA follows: TGTGCCAGCAGCTTGGGACAGGGGTACGAGACCCAGTACTTC. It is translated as CASSLGQGYETQYF.

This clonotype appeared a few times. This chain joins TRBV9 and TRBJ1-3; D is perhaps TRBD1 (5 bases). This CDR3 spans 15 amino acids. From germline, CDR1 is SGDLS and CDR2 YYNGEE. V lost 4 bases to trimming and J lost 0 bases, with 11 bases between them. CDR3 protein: CASSPWGGSGNTIYF. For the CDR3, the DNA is TGTGCCAGCAGCCCCTGGGGCGGCTCTGGAAACACCATATATTTT.

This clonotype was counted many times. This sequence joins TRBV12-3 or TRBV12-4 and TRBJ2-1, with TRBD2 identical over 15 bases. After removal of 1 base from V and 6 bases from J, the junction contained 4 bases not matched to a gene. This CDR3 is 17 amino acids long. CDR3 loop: CASSLGTSGGARNEQFF. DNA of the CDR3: TGTGCCAGCAGTTTAGGGACTAGCGGGGGGGCCCGCAATGAGCAGTTCTTC.

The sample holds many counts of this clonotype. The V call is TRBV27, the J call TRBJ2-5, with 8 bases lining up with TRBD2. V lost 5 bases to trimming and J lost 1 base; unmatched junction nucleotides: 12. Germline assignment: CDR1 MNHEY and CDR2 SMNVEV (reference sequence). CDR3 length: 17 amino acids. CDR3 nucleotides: TGTGCCAGCAGTACCCCAAGAGGCGGGGGGATCCAAGAGACCCAGTACTTC. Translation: CASSTPRGGGIQETQYF.

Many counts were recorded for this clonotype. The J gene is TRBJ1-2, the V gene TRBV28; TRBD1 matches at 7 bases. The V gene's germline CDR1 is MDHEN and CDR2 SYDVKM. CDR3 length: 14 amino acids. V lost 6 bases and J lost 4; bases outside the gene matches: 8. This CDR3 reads CASRDSGQLYGYTF. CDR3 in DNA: TGTGCCAGCAGAGACTCGGGACAGCTCTATGGCTACACCTTC.

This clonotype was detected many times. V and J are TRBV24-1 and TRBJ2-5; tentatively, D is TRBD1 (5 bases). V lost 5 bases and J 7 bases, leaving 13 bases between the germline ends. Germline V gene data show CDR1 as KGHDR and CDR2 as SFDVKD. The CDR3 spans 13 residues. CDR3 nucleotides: TGTGCCACCAGTGGCAGGGCGGTTGGGACCCAGTACTTC. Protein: CATSGRAVGTQYF.

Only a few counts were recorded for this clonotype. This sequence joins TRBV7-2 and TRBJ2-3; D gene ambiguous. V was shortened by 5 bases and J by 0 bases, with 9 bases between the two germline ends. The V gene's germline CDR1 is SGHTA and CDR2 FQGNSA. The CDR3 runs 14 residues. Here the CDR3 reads CASSPEASTDTQYF. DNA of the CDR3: TGTGCCAGCAGCCCAGAGGCTAGCACAGATACGCAGTATTTT.

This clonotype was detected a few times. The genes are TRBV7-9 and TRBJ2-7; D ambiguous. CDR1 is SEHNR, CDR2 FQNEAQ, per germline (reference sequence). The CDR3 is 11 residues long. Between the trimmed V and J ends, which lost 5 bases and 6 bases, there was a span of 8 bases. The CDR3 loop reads CASSTGREQYF. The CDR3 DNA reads TGTGCCAGCAGCACTGGACGCGAGCAGTACTTC.

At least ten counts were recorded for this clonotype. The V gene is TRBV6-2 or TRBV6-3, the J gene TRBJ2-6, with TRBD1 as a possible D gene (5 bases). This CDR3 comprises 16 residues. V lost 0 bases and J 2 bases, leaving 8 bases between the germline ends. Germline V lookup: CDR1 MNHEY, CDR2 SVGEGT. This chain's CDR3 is CASSYSWGAGANVLTF. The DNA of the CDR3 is TGTGCCAGCAGTTACTCGTGGGGCGCTGGGGCCAACGTCCTGACTTTC.

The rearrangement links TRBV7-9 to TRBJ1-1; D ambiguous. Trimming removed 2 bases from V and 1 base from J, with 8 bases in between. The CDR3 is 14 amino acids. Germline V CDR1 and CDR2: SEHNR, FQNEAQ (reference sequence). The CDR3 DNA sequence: TGTGCCAGCAGCTTATACAGCGGGAACACTGAAGCTTTCTTT. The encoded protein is CASSLYSGNTEAFF.

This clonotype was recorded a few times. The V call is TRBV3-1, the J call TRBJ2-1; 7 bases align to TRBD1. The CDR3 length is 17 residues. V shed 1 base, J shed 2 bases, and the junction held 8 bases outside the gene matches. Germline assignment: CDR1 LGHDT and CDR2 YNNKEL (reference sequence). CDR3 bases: TGTGCCAGCAGCCAAGTACCCGCCGGGACAGCCTACAATGAGCAGTTCTTC. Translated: CASSQVPAGTAYNEQFF.

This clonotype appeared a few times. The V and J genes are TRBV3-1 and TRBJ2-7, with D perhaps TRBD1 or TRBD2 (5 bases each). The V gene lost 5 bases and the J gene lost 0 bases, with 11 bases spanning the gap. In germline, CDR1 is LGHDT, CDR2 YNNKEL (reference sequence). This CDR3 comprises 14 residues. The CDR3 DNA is TGTGCCAGCAGCTTGGGACGTCGCTCCTACGAGCAGTACTTC. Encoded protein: CASSLGRRSYEQYF.

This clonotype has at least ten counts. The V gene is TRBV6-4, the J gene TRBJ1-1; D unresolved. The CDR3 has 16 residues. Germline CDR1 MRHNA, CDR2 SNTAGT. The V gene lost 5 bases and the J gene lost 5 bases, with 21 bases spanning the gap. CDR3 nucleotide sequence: TGTGCCAGCAGTTACCCTTCCCTTGGGGTCGTAACTGAAGCTTTCTTT. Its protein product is CASSYPSLGVVTEAFF.

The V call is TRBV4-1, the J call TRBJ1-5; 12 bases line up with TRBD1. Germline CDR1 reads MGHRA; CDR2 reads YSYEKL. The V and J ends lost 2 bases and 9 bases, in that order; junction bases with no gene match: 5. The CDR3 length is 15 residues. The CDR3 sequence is CASSQWGTGGLPQHF. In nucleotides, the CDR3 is TGCGCCAGCAGCCAATGGGGGACAGGGGGCCTGCCCCAGCATTTT.

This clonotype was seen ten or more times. The CDR3 sequence is CASSPAHSYEQYF. CDR3 DNA: TGTGCCAGCAGCCCTGCACATTCCTACGAGCAGTACTTC. This chain joins TRBV28 and TRBJ2-7; no reliable D call. Between the trimmed V and J ends, which lost 6 bases and 1 base, there was a span of 10 bases. CDR1 is MDHEN, CDR2 SYDVKM, per germline. There are 13 residues in the CDR3. Together with reference TRBV28 and TRBJ2-7, the CDR3 gives the full variable domain: DVKVTQSSRYLVKRTGEKVFLECVQDMDHENMFWYRQDPGLGLRLIYFSYDVKMKEKGDIPEGYSVSREKKERFSLILESASTNQTSMYLCASSPAHSYEQYFGPGTRLTVT.

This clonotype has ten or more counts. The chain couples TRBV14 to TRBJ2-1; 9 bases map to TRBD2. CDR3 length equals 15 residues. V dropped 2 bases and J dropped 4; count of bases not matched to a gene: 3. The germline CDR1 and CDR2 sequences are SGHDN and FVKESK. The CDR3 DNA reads TGTGCCAGCAGCCAAAGTCTAGCGGGGTACAATGAGCAGTTCTTC. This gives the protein CASSQSLAGYNEQFF.

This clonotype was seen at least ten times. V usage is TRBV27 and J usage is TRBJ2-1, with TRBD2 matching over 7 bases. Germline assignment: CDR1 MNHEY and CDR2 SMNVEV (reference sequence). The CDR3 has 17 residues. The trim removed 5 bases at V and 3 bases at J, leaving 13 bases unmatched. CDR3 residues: CASSPYPGRGNYNEQFF. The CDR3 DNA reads TGTGCCAGCAGTCCATACCCAGGGAGGGGTAACTACAATGAGCAGTTCTTC.

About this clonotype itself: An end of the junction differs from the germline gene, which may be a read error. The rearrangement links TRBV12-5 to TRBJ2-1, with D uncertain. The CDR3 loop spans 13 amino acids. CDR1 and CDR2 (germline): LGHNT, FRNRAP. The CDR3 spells CASGLADYSEQFF. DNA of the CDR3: TGTGCTAGTGGTTTGGCAGATTACAGTGAGCAGTTCTTC.

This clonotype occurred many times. The CDR3 protein is CASSGLTGSGELFF. The CDR3 DNA sequence: TGCGCCAGCAGCGGTCTGACAGGGTCCGGGGAGCTGTTTTTT. The chain recombines TRBV5-1 with TRBJ2-2, with TRBD1 matching 7 bases. The germline V gene has CDR1 SGHRS and CDR2 YFSETQ. J gave up 6 bases and V 4 bases, and 6 bases lay outside the gene matches. There are 14 residues in the CDR3.

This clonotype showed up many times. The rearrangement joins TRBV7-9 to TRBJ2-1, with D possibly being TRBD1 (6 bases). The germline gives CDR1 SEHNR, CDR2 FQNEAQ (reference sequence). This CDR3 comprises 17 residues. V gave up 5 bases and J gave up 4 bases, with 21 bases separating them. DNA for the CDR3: TGTGCCAGCAGCACCCCAAGTGGGGGCTTCCCTTACAATGAGCAGTTCTTC. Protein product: CASSTPSGGFPYNEQFF.

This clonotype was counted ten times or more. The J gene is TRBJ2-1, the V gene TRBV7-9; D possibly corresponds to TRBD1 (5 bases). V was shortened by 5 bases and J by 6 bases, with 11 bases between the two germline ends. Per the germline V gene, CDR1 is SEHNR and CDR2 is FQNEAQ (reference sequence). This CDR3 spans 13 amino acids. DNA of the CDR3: TGTGCCAGCAGCCCCAGGGTGCGCAATGAGCAGTTCTTC. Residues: CASSPRVRNEQFF.

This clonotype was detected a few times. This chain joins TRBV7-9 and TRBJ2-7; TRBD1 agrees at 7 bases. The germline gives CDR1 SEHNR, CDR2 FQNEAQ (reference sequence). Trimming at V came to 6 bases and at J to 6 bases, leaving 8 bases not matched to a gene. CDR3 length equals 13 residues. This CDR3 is CASRSDRVGEQYF. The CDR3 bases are TGTGCCAGCAGGTCCGACAGGGTCGGCGAGCAGTACTTC.